This T cell receptor (beta chain) was obtained from a study of T cells in Graves' hyperthyroidism and ophthalmopathy. General study points: Researchers found most expanded thyroid clonotypes above 0.001 in blood as well. A 13 V-J model separated ophthalmopathy from stable hyperthyroidism.

There were TCR beta CDR3 regions amplified from RNA transcripts. Researchers ran a first-round RT-PCR on the TCR CDR3 using the HTBI primer set. TCRdb reprocessed the multiplex PCR reads with MiXCR, giving one entry per CDR3 protein. Among approximately 610,000 distinct CDR3 sequences listed, 16% were seen once. A remark on this clonotype: The target antigen is unknown.

Those patients with uncontrolled infection, other autoimmune disease, pregnancy or lactation were excluded. Fresh peripheral blood, around 9.3 ml of it, supplied the PBMCs. The germline V gene encodes CDR1 MNHEY and CDR2 SVGEGT. The CDR3 is 16 amino acids. J gave up 11 bases and V 6 bases, and 17 bases lay outside the gene matches. The sample taken for sequencing was blood. This receptor was obtained from a woman younger than 30 with Graves' hyperthyroidism. The V and J genes are TRBV6-2 or TRBV6-3 and TRBJ2-3; TRBD2 matches at 10 bases. The CDR3 here is CASRRPVAGGPGGQYF. DNA of the CDR3: TGTGCCAGCAGACGACCTGTAGCGGGAGGCCCTGGCGGGCAGTATTTT.